This T cell receptor (beta chain) is from a study of cytomegalovirus exposure and HLA in healthy donors. With respect to this clone: Its antigen is unidentified.

This PCR relied on a set of 60 Vbeta primers and 13 Jbeta primers. Authors' methods: A follow-up analysis tallied tens of millions of unique TCR beta chains, 8.5 million to 14 million shared. The table came from immunoSEQ multiplex PCR; TCRdb's copy has only in-frame clones and leaves some out. That table supplies the V and J calls and clone size; D and trimming were determined from the DNA. The profile shows over 65,000 clones, under 70% of them singletons. Study-level findings and limits: A few CMV-associated chains were confirmed in vitro to be specific for CMV antigens. It has been reported that TCR beta sequences accurately predicted the HLA-A and HLA-B alleles of most subjects.

V lost 4 bases and J lost 0; bases outside the gene matches: 10. This CDR3 contains 19 residues. CDR1 is SGHKS and CDR2 is YYEKEE in the germline V gene (reference sequence). The TCR was taken from a woman aged 45 to 65 in good health and CMV-seropositive. Sequencing was done on a sample of PBMCs. The rearrangement links TRBV5-5 to TRBJ2-1, with 13 bases identical to TRBD2. CDR3 DNA sequence: TGTGCCAGCAGCCACTGGACTAGCGGGGGACCGAGCTCCTACAATGAGCAGTTCTTC. It is translated as CASSHWTSGGPSSYNEQFF.